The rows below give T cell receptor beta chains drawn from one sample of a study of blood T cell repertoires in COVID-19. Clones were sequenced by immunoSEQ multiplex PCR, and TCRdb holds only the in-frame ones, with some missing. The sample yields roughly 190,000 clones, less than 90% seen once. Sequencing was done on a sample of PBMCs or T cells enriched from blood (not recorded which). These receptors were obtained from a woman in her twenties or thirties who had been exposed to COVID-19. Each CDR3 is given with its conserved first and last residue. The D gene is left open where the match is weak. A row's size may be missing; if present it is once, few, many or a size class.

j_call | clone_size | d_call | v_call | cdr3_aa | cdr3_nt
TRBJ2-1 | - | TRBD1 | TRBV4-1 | CASSLRQGAYDNEQFF | TGCGCCAGCAGCCTCCGACAGGGGGCGTATGACAATGAGCAGTTCTTC
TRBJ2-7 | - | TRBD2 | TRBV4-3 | CASSQDRSSGATYEQYF | TGCGCCAGCAGCCAAGATCGATCTAGCGGGGCTACCTACGAGCAGTACTTC
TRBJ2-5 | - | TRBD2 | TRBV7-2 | CASSLASSGGQETQYF | TGTGCCAGCAGCTTAGCTTCTAGCGGGGGGCAAGAGACCCAGTACTTC
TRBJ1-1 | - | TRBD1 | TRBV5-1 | CASSIQGAVTNTEAFF | TGCGCCAGCAGCATACAGGGGGCGGTTACGAACACTGAAGCTTTCTTT
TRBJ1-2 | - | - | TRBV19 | CASSISRINYGYTF | TGTGCCAGTAGTATTTCCAGGATTAACTATGGCTACACCTTC
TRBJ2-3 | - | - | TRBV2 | CASSRPGHTDTQYF | TGTGCCAGCAGCCGGCCAGGGCATACAGATACGCAGTATTTT
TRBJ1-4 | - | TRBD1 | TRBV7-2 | CASSLEGQGPVEKLFF | TGTGCCAGCAGCTTAGAAGGACAGGGGCCGGTTGAAAAACTGTTTTTT
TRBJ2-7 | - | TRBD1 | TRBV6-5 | CASMLVRGSYEQYF | TGTGCCAGCATGTTGGTCAGGGGGTCCTACGAGCAGTACTTC
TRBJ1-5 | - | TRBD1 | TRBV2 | CASSDSRTGGSQPQHF | TGTGCCAGCAGTGATAGTAGGACAGGGGGCAGTCAGCCCCAGCATTTT
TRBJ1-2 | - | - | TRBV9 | CASSPRPAGWYYGYTF | TGTGCCAGCAGCCCCCGCCCTGCAGGGTGGTACTATGGCTACACCTTC
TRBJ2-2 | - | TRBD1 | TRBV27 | CASRLGTSNGQGGGELFF | TGTGCCAGCCGCTTGGGTACGAGCAACGGACAGGGAGGCGGGGAGCTGTTTTTT
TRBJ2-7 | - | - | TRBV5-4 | CASREAGNYYEQYF | TGTGCCAGCCGTGAGGCCGGGAACTACTACGAGCAGTACTTC
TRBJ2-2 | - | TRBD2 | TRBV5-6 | CASSFPGGGVTGELFF | TGTGCCAGCAGCTTCCCCGGCGGGGGGGTCACCGGGGAGCTGTTTTTT
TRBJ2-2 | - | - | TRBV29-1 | CSVDRQANTGELFF | TGCAGCGTTGATCGCCAGGCTAACACCGGGGAGCTGTTTTTT
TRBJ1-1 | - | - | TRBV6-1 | CASSDATQIMNTEAFF | TGTGCCAGCAGTGACGCCACACAGATCATGAACACTGAAGCTTTCTTT
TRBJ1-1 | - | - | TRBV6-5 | CASSYHGGTEAFF | TGTGCCAGCAGTTACCACGGGGGGACTGAAGCTTTCTTT
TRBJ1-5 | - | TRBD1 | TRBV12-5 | CASGLVNSGQGVRQPQHF | TGTGCTAGTGGTTTGGTAAATTCGGGACAGGGAGTCCGTCAGCCCCAGCATTTT
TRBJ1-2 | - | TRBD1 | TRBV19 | CASRTGQYGYTF | TGTGCCAGCCGGACAGGGCAATATGGCTACACCTTC
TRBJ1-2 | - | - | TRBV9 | CASSVGTTYGYTF | TGTGCCAGCAGCGTAGGGACAACCTATGGCTACACCTTC
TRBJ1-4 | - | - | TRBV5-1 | CASSLSDTTNEKLFF | TGCGCCAGCAGCTTGTCGGACACAACTAATGAAAAACTGTTTTTT
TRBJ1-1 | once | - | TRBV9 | CASSEQGLSEAFF | TGTGCCAGCAGCGAACAGGGATTGTCTGAAGCTTTCTTT
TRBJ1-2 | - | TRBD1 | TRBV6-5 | CASTPTGNYGYTF | TGTGCCAGCACCCCGACAGGGAACTATGGCTACACCTTC
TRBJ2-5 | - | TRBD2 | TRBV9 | CASSPGLRGGQETQYF | TGTGCCAGCAGCCCGGGGTTGCGGGGGGGGCAAGAGACCCAGTACTTC
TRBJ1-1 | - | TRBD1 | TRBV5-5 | CASSLGGTENTEAFF | TGTGCCAGCAGCTTGGGAGGGACAGAGAACACTGAAGCTTTCTTT
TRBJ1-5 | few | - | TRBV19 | CASSIRVEQPQHF | TGTGCCAGTAGTATCAGGGTCGAGCAGCCCCAGCATTTT
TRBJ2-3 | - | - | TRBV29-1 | CSVERGAPAAQYF | TGCAGCGTTGAACGGGGAGCCCCAGCGGCGCAGTATTTT
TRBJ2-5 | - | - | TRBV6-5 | CASSYFFAGAGETQYF | TGTGCCAGCAGTTATTTTTTCGCGGGGGCCGGGGAGACCCAGTACTTC
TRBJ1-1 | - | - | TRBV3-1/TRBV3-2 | CASSQDGQNTEAFF | TGTGCCAGCAGCCAAGATGGACAGAACACTGAAGCTTTCTTT
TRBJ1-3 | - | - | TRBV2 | CASREGPGNTIYF | TGTGCCAGCAGAGAGGGTCCCGGAAACACCATATATTTT
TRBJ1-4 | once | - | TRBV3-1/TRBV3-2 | CASSPVTPLGEKLFF | TGTGCCAGCAGCCCCGTTACCCCCTTGGGCGAAAAACTGTTTTTT
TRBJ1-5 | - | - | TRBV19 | CASSIFGEGHQPQHF | TGTGCCAGTAGTATATTCGGGGAGGGACATCAGCCCCAGCATTTT
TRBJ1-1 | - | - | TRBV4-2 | CASSPGGANPGTEAFF | TGTGCCAGCAGCCCCGGAGGGGCCAACCCGGGGACTGAAGCTTTCTTT
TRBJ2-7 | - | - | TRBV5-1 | CASSRIQGYEQYF | TGCGCCAGCAGCCGAATACAGGGCTACGAGCAGTACTTC
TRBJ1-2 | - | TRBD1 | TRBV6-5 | CASSQQMTGGYGYTF | TGTGCCAGCAGCCAACAGATGACAGGGGGCTATGGCTACACCTTC
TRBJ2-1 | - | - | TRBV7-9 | CASSHLWGPPGNEQFF | TGTGCCAGCAGCCATCTTTGGGGGCCGCCAGGAAATGAGCAGTTCTTC
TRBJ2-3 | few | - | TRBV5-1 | CASSWGGPSTDTQYF | TGCGCCAGCAGCTGGGGGGGGCCGAGCACAGATACGCAGTATTTT
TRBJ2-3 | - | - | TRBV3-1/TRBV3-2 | CASSLRGVADTQYF | TGTGCCAGCAGCCTTAGGGGCGTCGCGGATACGCAGTATTTT
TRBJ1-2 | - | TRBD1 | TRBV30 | CAWSKGQGRGYTF | TGTGCCTGGAGTAAGGGACAGGGAAGAGGCTACACCTTC
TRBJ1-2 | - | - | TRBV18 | CASSPGGMEATYGYTF | TGTGCCAGCTCACCAGGAGGCATGGAAGCAACTTATGGCTACACCTTC
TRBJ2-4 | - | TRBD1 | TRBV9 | CASSVRQGEVAKNIQYF | TGTGCCAGCAGCGTCCGACAGGGAGAGGTGGCCAAAAACATTCAGTACTTC
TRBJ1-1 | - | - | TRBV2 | CASSELPTNTEAFF | TGTGCCAGCAGTGAGCTACCTACGAACACTGAAGCTTTCTTT
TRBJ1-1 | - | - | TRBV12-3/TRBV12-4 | CASSLEDTEAFF | TGTGCCAGCAGTTTGGAGGACACTGAAGCTTTCTTT
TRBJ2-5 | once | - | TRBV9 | CASSVDTGETQYF | TGTGCCAGCAGCGTAGATACGGGAGAGACCCAGTACTTC
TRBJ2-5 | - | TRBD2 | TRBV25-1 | CASSETAPGYGRQETQYF | TGTGCCAGCAGTGAGACCGCCCCCGGGTACGGGAGGCAAGAGACCCAGTACTTC
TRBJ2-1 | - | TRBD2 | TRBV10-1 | CASTPKGLAGGLWDEQFF | TGCGCCAGCACCCCGAAGGGGCTAGCGGGGGGCCTTTGGGATGAGCAGTTCTTC
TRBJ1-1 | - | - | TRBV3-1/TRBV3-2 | CASSRGVNTEAFF | TGTGCCAGCAGCCGGGGGGTAAACACTGAAGCTTTCTTT
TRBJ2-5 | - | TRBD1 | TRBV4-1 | CASSQVAWDRDPIWETQYF | TGCGCCAGCAGCCAAGTAGCGTGGGACAGGGACCCAATTTGGGAGACCCAGTACTTC
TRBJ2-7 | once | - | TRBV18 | CASSTRGGPYEQYF | TGTGCCAGCTCAACGAGGGGGGGCCCCTACGAGCAGTACTTC